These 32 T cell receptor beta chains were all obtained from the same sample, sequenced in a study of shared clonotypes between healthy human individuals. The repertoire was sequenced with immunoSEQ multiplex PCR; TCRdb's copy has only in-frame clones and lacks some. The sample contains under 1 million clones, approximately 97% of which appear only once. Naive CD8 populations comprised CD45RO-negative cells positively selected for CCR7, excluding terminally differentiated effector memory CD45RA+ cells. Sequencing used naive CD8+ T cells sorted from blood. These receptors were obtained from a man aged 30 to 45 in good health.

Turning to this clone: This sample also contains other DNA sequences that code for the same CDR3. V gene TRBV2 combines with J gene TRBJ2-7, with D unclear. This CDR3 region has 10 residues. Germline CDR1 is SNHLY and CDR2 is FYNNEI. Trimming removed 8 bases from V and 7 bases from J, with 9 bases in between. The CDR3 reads CASGGAEQYF. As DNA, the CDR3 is TGTGCCAGCGGTGGTGCGGAGCAGTACTTC.

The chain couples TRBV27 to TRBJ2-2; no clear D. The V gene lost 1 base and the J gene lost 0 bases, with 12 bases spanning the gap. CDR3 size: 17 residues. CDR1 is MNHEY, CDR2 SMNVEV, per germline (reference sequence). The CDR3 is CASSLFPKTANTGELFF. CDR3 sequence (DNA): TGTGCCAGCAGTTTATTTCCGAAGACCGCGAACACCGGGGAGCTGTTTTTT.

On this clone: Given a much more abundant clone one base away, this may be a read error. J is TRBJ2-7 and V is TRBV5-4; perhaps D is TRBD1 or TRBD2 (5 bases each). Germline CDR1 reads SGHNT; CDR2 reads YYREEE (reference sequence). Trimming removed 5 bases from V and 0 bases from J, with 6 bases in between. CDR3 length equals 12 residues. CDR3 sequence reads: CASRGDSYEQYF. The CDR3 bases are TGTGCCAGCAGGGGGGACTCCTACGAGCAGTACTTC.

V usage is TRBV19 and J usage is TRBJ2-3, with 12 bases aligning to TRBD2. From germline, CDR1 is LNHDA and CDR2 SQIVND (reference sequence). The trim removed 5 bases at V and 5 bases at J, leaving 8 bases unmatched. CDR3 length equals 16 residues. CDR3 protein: CASSPIRTSGEDTQYF. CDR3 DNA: TGTGCCAGTAGTCCAATAAGGACTAGCGGGGAAGATACGCAGTATTTT.

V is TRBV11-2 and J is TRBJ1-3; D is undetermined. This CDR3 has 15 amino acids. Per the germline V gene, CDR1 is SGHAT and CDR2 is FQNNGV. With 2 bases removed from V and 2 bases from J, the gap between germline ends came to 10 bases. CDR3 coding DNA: TGTGCCAGCAGCTTAAACGGCATAGCTGGAAACACCATATATTTT. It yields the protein CASSLNGIAGNTIYF.

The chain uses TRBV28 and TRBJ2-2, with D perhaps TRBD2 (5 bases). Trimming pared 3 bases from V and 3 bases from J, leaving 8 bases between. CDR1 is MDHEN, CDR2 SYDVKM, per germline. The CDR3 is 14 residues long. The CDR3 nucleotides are TGTGCCAGCAGTTTTATCGGGGACACCGGGGAGCTGTTTTTT. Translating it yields CASSFIGDTGELFF.

CDR3 protein: CASGGTIRANEQFF. The CDR3 bases are TGTGCCAGCGGGGGGACTATAAGAGCGAATGAGCAGTTCTTC. The chain has TRBV11-2 and TRBJ2-1, with TRBD2 matching 7 bases. V dropped 8 bases and J dropped 7; count of bases not matched to a gene: 11. In germline, CDR1 is SGHAT, CDR2 FQNNGV. This CDR3 region has 14 residues. The complete variable domain, with remaining parts taken from reference TRBV11-2 and TRBJ2-1, reads EAGVAQSPRYKIIEKRQSVAFWCNPISGHATLYWYQQILGQGPKLLIQFQNNGVVDDSQLPKDRFSAERLKGVDSTLKIQPAKLEDSAVYLCASGGTIRANEQFFGPGTRLTVL.

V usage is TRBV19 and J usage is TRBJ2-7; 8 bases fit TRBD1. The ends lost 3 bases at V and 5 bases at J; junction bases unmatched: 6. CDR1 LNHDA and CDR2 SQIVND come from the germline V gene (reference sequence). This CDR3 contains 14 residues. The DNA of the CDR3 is TGTGCCAGTAGTATTGCACAGGGGGACCACGAGCAGTACTTC. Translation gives CASSIAQGDHEQYF.

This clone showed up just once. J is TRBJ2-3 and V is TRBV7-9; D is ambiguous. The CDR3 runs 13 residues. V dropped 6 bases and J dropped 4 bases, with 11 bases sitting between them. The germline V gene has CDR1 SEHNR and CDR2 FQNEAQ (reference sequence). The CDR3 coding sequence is TGTGCCAGCAGTCTAAGGATCGCAGATACGCAGTATTTT. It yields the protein CASSLRIADTQYF.

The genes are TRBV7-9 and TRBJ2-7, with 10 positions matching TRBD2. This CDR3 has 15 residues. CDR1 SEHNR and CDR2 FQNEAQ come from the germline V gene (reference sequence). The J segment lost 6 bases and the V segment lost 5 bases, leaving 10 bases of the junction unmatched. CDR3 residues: CASSPSPGLALEQYF. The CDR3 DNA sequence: TGTGCCAGCAGCCCATCGCCGGGACTAGCGCTCGAGCAGTACTTC.

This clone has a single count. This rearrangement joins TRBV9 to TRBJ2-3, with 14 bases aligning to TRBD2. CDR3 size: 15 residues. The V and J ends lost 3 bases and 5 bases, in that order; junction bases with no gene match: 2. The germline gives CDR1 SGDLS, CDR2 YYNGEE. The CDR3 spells CASSAGTSGGDTQYF. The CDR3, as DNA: TGTGCCAGCAGCGCTGGGACTAGCGGGGGAGATACGCAGTATTTT.

DNA for the CDR3: TGTGCCAGCAGCGTCGACCGATACGAGCAGTTCTTC. Protein: CASSVDRYEQFF. The chain employs TRBV7-9 and TRBJ2-1; D is ambiguous. Germline assignment: CDR1 SEHNR and CDR2 FQNEAQ (reference sequence). This CDR3 region has 12 residues. With 5 bases removed from V and 10 bases from J, the gap between germline ends came to 12 bases. The full variable domain, in which reference TRBV7-9 and TRBJ2-1 provide the parts outside the CDR3, is DTGVSQNPRHKITKRGQNVTFRCDPISEHNRLYWYRQTLGQGPEFLTYFQNEAQLEKSRLLSDRFSAERPKGSFSTLEIQRTEQGDSAMYLCASSVDRYEQFFGPGTRLTVL.

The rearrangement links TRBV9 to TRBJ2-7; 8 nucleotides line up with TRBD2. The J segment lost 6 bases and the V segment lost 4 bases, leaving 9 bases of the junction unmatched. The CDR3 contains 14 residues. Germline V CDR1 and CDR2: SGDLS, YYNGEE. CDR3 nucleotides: TGTGCCAGCAGCCGGGGGAGCGGGAGTAGCGAGCAGTACTTC. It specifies CASSRGSGSSEQYF.

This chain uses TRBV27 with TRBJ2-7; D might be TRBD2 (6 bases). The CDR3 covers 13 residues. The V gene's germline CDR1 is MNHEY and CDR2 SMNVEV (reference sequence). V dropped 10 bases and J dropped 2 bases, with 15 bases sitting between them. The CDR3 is CATGGAGTYEQYF. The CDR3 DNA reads TGTGCCACCGGGGGTGCGGGAACCTACGAGCAGTACTTC.

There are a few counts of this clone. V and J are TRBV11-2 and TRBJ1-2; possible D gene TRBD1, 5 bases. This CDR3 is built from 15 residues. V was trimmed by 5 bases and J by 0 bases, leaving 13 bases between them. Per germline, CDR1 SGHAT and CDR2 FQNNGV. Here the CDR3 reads CASSAAPGANYGYTF. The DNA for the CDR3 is TGTGCCAGCAGCGCCGCCCCGGGGGCTAACTATGGCTACACCTTC. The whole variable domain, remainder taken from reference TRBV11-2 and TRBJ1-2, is EAGVAQSPRYKIIEKRQSVAFWCNPISGHATLYWYQQILGQGPKLLIQFQNNGVVDDSQLPKDRFSAERLKGVDSTLKIQPAKLEDSAVYLCASSAAPGANYGYTFGSGTRLTVV.

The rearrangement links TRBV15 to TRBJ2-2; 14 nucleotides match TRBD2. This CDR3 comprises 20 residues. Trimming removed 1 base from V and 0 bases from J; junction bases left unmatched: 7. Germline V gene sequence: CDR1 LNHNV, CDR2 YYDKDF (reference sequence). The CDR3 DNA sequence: TGTGCCACCAGCAGAGGGTTTGGACTAGCGGGAGGCCCGAACACCGGGGAGCTGTTTTTT. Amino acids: CATSRGFGLAGGPNTGELFF.

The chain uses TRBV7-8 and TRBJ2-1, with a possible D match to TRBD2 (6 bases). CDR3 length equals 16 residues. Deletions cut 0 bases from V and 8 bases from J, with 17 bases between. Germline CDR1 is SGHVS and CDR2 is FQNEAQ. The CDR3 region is CASSLAVRLEGDEQFF. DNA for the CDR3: TGTGCCAGCAGCTTAGCGGTAAGACTAGAGGGCGATGAGCAGTTCTTC.

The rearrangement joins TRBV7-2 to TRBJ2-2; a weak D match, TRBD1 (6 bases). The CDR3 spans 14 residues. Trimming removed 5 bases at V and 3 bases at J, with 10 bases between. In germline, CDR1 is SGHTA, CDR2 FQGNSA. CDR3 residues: CASSHPGDTGELFF. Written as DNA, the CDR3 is TGTGCCAGCAGCCACCCAGGGGACACCGGGGAGCTGTTTTTT.

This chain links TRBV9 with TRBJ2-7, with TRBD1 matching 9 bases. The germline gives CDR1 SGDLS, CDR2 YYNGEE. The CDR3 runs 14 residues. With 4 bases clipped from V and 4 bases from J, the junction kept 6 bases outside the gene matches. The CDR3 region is CASSLGQGLYEQYF. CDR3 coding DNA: TGTGCCAGCAGCCTGGGACAGGGATTGTACGAGCAGTACTTC.

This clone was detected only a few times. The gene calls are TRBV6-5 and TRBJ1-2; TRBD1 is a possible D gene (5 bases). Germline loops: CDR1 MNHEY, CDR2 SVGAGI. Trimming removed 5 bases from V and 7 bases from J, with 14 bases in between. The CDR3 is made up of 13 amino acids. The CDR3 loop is CASSPGRGGGYTF. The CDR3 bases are TGTGCCAGCAGTCCTGGACGGGGGGGTGGCTACACCTTC.

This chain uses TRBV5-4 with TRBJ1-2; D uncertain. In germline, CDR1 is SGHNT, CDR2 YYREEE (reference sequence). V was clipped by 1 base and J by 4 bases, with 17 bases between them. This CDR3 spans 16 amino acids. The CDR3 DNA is TGTGCCAGCAGCTTGTTGCAGGTCCGGGTCCCCTATGGCTACACCTTC. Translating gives CASSLLQVRVPYGYTF.

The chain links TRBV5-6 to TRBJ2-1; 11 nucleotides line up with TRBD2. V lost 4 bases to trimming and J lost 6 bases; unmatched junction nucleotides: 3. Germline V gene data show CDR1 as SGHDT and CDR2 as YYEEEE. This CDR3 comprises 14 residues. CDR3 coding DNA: TGTGCCAGCAGCCCAACTAGCGGGAGCAATGAGCAGTTCTTC. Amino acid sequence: CASSPTSGSNEQFF. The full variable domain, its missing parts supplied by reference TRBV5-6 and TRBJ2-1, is DAGVTQSPTHLIKTRGQQVTLRCSPKSGHDTVSWYQQALGQGPQFIFQYYEEEERQRGNFPDRFSGHQFPNYSSELNVNALLLGDSALYLCASSPTSGSNEQFFGPGTRLTVL.

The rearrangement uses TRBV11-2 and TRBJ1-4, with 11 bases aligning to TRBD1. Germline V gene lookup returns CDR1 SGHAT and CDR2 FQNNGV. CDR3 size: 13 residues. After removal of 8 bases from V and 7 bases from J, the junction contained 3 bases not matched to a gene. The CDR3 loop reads CASVGTGGEKLFF. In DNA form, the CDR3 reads TGTGCCAGCGTCGGGACAGGGGGTGAAAAACTGTTTTTT.

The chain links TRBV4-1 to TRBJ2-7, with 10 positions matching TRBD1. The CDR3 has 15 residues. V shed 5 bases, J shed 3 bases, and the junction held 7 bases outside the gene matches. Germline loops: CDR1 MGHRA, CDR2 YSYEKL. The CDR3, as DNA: TGCGCCAGCAGCAACTCGGGACAGGGGTTCTACGAGCAGTACTTC. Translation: CASSNSGQGFYEQYF.

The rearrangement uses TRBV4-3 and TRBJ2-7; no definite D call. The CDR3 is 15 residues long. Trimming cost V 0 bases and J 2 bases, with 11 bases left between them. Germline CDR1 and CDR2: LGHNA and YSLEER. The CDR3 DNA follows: TGCGCCAGCAGCCAAGATGTGGGTTCCCCCTACGAGCAGTACTTC. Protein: CASSQDVGSPYEQYF.

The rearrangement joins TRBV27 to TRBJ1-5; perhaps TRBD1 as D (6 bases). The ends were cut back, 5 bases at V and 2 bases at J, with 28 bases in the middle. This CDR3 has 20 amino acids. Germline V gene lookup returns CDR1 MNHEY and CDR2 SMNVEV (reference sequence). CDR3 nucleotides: TGTGCCAGCAGTCCAACCCTGGGGGCCTGGGTCTCTGTAGGCAATCAGCCCCAGCATTTT. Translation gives CASSPTLGAWVSVGNQPQHF.

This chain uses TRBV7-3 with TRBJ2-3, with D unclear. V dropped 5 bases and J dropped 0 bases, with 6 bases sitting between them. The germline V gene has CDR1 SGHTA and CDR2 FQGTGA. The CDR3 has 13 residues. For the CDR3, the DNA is TGTGCCAGCAGCCCGGACAGCACAGATACGCAGTATTTT. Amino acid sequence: CASSPDSTDTQYF.

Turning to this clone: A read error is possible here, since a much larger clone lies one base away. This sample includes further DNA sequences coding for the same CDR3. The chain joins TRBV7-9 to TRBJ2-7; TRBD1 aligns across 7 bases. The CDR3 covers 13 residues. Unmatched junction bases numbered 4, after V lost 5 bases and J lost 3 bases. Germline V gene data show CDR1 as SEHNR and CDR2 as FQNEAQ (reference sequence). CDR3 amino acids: CASSPWDSYEQYF. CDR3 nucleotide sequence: TGTGCCAGCAGCCCCTGGGACAGCTACGAGCAGTACTTC.

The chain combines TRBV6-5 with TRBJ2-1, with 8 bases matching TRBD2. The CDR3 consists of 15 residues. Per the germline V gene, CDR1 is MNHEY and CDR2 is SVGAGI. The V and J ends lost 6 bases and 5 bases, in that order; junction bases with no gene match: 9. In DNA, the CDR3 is TGTGCCAGCAGCCTAAGACTAGCGACTAACAATGAGCAGTTCTTC. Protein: CASSLRLATNNEQFF.

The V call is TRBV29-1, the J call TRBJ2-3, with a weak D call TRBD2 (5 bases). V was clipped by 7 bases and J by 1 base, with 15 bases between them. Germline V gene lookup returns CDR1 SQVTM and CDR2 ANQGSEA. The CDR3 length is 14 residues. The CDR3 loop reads CSAPREDGTDTQYF. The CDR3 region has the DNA TGCAGCGCACCCCGGGAAGACGGCACAGATACGCAGTATTTT.

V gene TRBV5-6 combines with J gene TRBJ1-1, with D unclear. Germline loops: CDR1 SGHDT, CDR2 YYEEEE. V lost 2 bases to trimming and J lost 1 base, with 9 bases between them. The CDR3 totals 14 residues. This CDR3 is CASSLGMANTEAFF. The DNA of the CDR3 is TGTGCCAGCAGCTTAGGGATGGCGAACACTGAAGCTTTCTTT.

In DNA, the CDR3 is TGCGCCAGCAGCCAAGAGGGGCTGGTGGGGATATTCGACTATGGCTACACCTTC. Its protein is CASSQEGLVGIFDYGYTF. V is TRBV4-3 and J is TRBJ1-2; a possible D gene is TRBD1 (5 bases). Between the trimmed V and J ends, which lost 0 bases and 3 bases, there was a span of 20 bases. The CDR3 length is 18 residues. Germline V gene data show CDR1 as LGHNA and CDR2 as YSLEER.